The source of this T cell receptor beta chain is a study of neurological immune-mediated disorders. This clonotype was seen at least ten times. The CDR3 runs to 15 residues. Trimming took 6 bases from V and 7 from J; bases not matched to a gene: 8. One entry per CDR3 protein, called by TCRdb with MiXCR from the 5' RACE reads. This sample carries under 40,000 distinct CDR3 sequences, around 14% of them seen once, and the ten largest clones take 25% to 30%. Sample: PBMCs. The chain joins TRBV12-3 or TRBV12-4 to TRBJ2-1, with TRBD2 matching over 11 bases. This TCR came from a woman in her 50s with HTLV-1-associated myelopathy (HAM/TSP). CDR3 in amino acids: CASSTRSGGGNEQFF. Here the CDR3 DNA reads TGTGCCAGCAGCACCCGTAGCGGGGGGGGGAATGAGCAGTTCTTC.